These 26 T cell receptor beta chains were sequenced from one sample in a study of cytomegalovirus exposure and HLA in healthy donors. Both 60 Vbeta primers and 13 Jbeta primers went into the PCR. Sequencing used immunoSEQ multiplex PCR; TCRdb keeps in-frame clones, though not all of them. The repertoire consists of about 190,000 clones, with 75% to 90% occurring once and the leading ten covering approximately 6%. Sequenced: PBMCs. The receptors derive from a man aged 35-49 years in good health and CMV-seropositive.

This clone is a singleton in its sample. This chain links TRBV20-1 with TRBJ1-2; 8 positions match TRBD1. Trimming took 6 bases from V and 8 from J; bases not matched to a gene: 5. This CDR3 spans 11 amino acids. The V gene's germline CDR1 is DFQATT and CDR2 SNEGSKA (reference sequence). The CDR3 nucleotides are TGCAGTGCCCCAGGGGGCCAAGGCTACACCTTC. Protein: CSAPGGQGYTF.

V and J are TRBV5-1 and TRBJ2-3; D is perhaps TRBD2 (7 bases). Germline V gene data show CDR1 as SGHRS and CDR2 as YFSETQ. Deletions cut 4 bases from V and 2 bases from J, with 23 bases between. The CDR3 loop spans 18 amino acids. CDR3 DNA: TGCGCCAGCAGCCTTGGGGGGGCGGGCCCGACCCACACAGATACGCAGTATTTT. It yields the protein CASSLGGAGPTHTDTQYF.

For this clone: Other DNA sequences in the same sample also yield this CDR3. The genes are TRBV6-5 and TRBJ1-2, with 7 nucleotides matching TRBD1. The junction had 2 bases not matched to a gene; V was cut back by 6 bases and J by 4 bases. There are 12 residues in the CDR3. Per germline, CDR1 MNHEY and CDR2 SVGAGI. This CDR3 is CASSGDSYGYTF. In DNA, the CDR3 is TGTGCCAGCAGCGGGGACAGCTATGGCTACACCTTC.

About this clone itself: The same CDR3 also results from other DNA sequences found in this sample. This chain joins TRBV9 and TRBJ2-7; D not certain. Trimming removed 0 bases at V and 0 bases at J, with 4 bases between. The CDR3 has 13 residues. Germline V gene lookup returns CDR1 SGDLS and CDR2 YYNGEE. CDR3 protein: CASSVGSSYEQYF. The CDR3 coding sequence is TGTGCCAGCAGCGTAGGGAGCTCCTACGAGCAGTACTTC.

V usage is TRBV9 and J usage is TRBJ2-6, with D maybe TRBD2 (5 bases). Trimming took 0 bases from V and 0 from J, leaving 13 bases between them. The CDR3 loop spans 18 amino acids. Germline values: CDR1 SGDLS, CDR2 YYNGEE. The CDR3 nucleotides are TGTGCCAGCAGCGTAGCTGGACTCGGAAACTCTGGGGCCAACGTCCTGACTTTC. Amino acids: CASSVAGLGNSGANVLTF.

This rearrangement joins TRBV29-1 to TRBJ2-7; 8 bases map to TRBD1. This CDR3 contains 16 residues. V was clipped by 6 bases and J by 6 bases; unmatched bases: 19. The germline CDR1 and CDR2 sequences are SQVTM and ANQGSEA. CDR3 sequence (DNA): TGCAGCGTCGAGGGGTGGGAGACAGGGGATTACGGCGAGCAGTACTTC. Amino acids: CSVEGWETGDYGEQYF.

This chain uses TRBV7-2 with TRBJ1-2; 10 bases fit TRBD1. The germline gives CDR1 SGHTA, CDR2 FQGNSA. The V gene end was trimmed by 3 bases and the J gene end by 8 bases; junction bases not matched to a gene: 6. This CDR3 has 14 amino acids. In DNA form, the CDR3 reads TGTGCCAGCAGCTTGTCCCGGGACAGGGGAGGCTACACCTTC. It encodes CASSLSRDRGGYTF.

The chain uses TRBV6-5 and TRBJ2-7; the match to TRBD1 covers 9 bases. The ends lost 0 bases at V and 5 bases at J; junction bases unmatched: 8. This CDR3 has 16 amino acids. The germline CDR1 and CDR2 sequences are MNHEY and SVGAGI. In DNA, the CDR3 is TGTGCCAGCAGTTACTCGGGTCCGGGACAGGGAGACGAGCAGTACTTC. The encoded protein is CASSYSGPGQGDEQYF.

This clone was detected a few times. The chain couples TRBV4-3 to TRBJ1-3; D is perhaps TRBD1 (5 bases). Germline lookup yields CDR1 LGHNA and CDR2 YSLEER. The CDR3 length is 15 residues. V lost 0 bases and J 2 bases, leaving 8 bases between the germline ends. CDR3 sequence: CASSQDPGTGNTIYF. For the CDR3, the DNA is TGCGCCAGCAGCCAAGATCCAGGGACTGGAAACACCATATATTTT.

The rearrangement uses TRBV11-2 and TRBJ1-1, with D tentatively TRBD1 (6 bases). Trimming cost V 5 bases and J 4 bases, with 14 bases left between them. The CDR3 covers 14 residues. Germline CDR1 and CDR2: SGHAT and FQNNGV. The CDR3 region has the DNA TGTGCCAGCAGCCAGACCCAGGGGTCCACTGAAGCTTTCTTT. Residues: CASSQTQGSTEAFF. The variable domain in full, with the rest retrieved from reference TRBV11-2 and TRBJ1-1, is EAGVAQSPRYKIIEKRQSVAFWCNPISGHATLYWYQQILGQGPKLLIQFQNNGVVDDSQLPKDRFSAERLKGVDSTLKIQPAKLEDSAVYLCASSQTQGSTEAFFGQGTRLTVV.

The chain couples TRBV19 to TRBJ1-1; D remains ambiguous. The CDR3 consists of 14 residues. Germline V gives CDR1 LNHDA, CDR2 SQIVND (reference sequence). The germline V and J ends were trimmed by 1 base and 1 base, with 7 bases remaining between them. The CDR3 loop reads CASSIGRSNTEAFF. Written as DNA, the CDR3 is TGTGCCAGTAGTATAGGCAGATCGAACACTGAAGCTTTCTTT.

The rearrangement joins TRBV9 to TRBJ1-1; weak D call: TRBD1 (5 bases). Trimming pared 3 bases from V and 0 bases from J, leaving 9 bases between. Germline V gives CDR1 SGDLS, CDR2 YYNGEE. The CDR3 is 14 residues long. CDR3 amino acids: CASSGGVLNTEAFF. The CDR3 DNA sequence: TGTGCCAGCAGCGGGGGGGTCCTGAACACTGAAGCTTTCTTT.

V gene TRBV18 combines with J gene TRBJ2-3, with D unclear. Germline loops: CDR1 KGHSH, CDR2 LQKENI. The CDR3 covers 13 residues. Trimming stripped 6 bases from V and 5 bases from J, with 12 bases between. In nucleotides, the CDR3 is TGTGCCAGCTCGCTACCCCCCCAAGATACGCAGTATTTT. Residues: CASSLPPQDTQYF.

The genes are TRBV6-5 and TRBJ2-7; D call uncertain. Trimming removed 2 bases at V and 0 bases at J, with 11 bases between. CDR1 MNHEY and CDR2 SVGAGI come from the germline V gene. The CDR3 is 15 amino acids. The CDR3 DNA reads as TGTGCCAGCAGTTACGGCAGGCCCCCCTCCTACGAGCAGTACTTC. Residues: CASSYGRPPSYEQYF.

This clone was seen once. This chain uses TRBV5-4 with TRBJ2-7; TRBD2 might be the D (7 bases). The germline gives CDR1 SGHNT, CDR2 YYREEE (reference sequence). The V end lost 0 bases, the J end lost 5 bases, and 12 bases lay between the germline ends. The CDR3 length is 14 residues. The CDR3 coding sequence is TGTGCCAGCAGCTTGGGAGGGGGGGCCCACGAGCAGTACTTC. It translates to CASSLGGGAHEQYF.

The gene calls are TRBV19 and TRBJ2-7; TRBD2 might be the D (7 bases). From germline, CDR1 is LNHDA and CDR2 SQIVND (reference sequence). This CDR3 is 15 amino acids long. V was shortened by 9 bases and J by 2 bases, with 20 bases between the two germline ends. In DNA form, the CDR3 reads TGTGCCAGCAGGCCGGGGGCGGGGGAAACCTACGAGCAGTACTTC. As protein: CASRPGAGETYEQYF.

The CDR3 nucleotides are TGTGCCAGCAGACCCCAGGGGAAGGACACAGATACGCAGTATTTT. It yields the protein CASRPQGKDTDTQYF. V gene TRBV6-5 combines with J gene TRBJ2-3; D perhaps matches TRBD1 (6 bases). V dropped 6 bases and J dropped 2 bases, with 15 bases sitting between them. There are 15 residues in the CDR3. Per germline, CDR1 MNHEY and CDR2 SVGAGI.

The chain links TRBV10-3 to TRBJ1-2, with TRBD1 as a possible D gene (6 bases). CDR1 ENHRY and CDR2 SYGVKD come from the germline V gene. CDR3 size: 15 residues. The V and J ends lost 0 bases and 2 bases respectively, with 10 bases between them. Here the CDR3 DNA reads TGTGCCATCAGTGAGTCGGACAGCTGGAACTATGGCTACACCTTC. It yields the protein CAISESDSWNYGYTF.

The gene calls are TRBV25-1 and TRBJ1-1; 7 bases are shared with TRBD1. The J segment lost 4 bases and the V segment lost 5 bases, leaving 7 bases of the junction unmatched. The CDR3 is 14 residues long. The germline gives CDR1 MGHDK, CDR2 SYGVNS. The CDR3 region has the DNA TGTGCCAGCAGTCCTCAACCAGGGGGCACTGAAGCTTTCTTT. Translating gives CASSPQPGGTEAFF. The whole variable domain, filled in from reference TRBV25-1 and TRBJ1-1, reads EADIYQTPRYLVIGTGKKITLECSQTMGHDKMYWYQQDPGMELHLIHYSYGVNSTEKGDLSSESTVSRIRTEHFPLTLESARPSHTSQYLCASSPQPGGTEAFFGQGTRLTVV.

Note on this clone: Other DNA sequences in this sample translate to the same CDR3. The chain is built from TRBV4-2 and TRBJ1-4; D is perhaps TRBD1 (5 bases). This CDR3 is built from 17 residues. Germline V gene lookup returns CDR1 LGHNA and CDR2 YNFKEQ. The V gene lost 1 base and the J gene lost 3 bases, with 15 bases spanning the gap. The CDR3 sequence: CASSQVVRGKANEKLFF. CDR3 bases: TGTGCCAGCAGCCAAGTCGTAAGGGGCAAGGCTAATGAAAAACTGTTTTTT.

The V call is TRBV5-1, the J call TRBJ2-1; 7 bases agree with TRBD1. Germline values: CDR1 SGHRS, CDR2 YFSETQ. V gave up 4 bases and J gave up 4 bases; unmatched junction bases: 8. The CDR3 spans 15 residues. Written as DNA, the CDR3 is TGCGCCAGCAGCGAACCGGGACAGAATTACAATGAGCAGTTCTTC. The encoded protein is CASSEPGQNYNEQFF.

This clone has more than one count but fewer than ten. This specimen includes other DNA sequences encoding the same CDR3. J is TRBJ2-7 and V is TRBV10-3, with 9 bases lining up with TRBD1. Germline CDR1 reads ENHRY; CDR2 reads SYGVKD. The CDR3 consists of 13 residues. Trimming took 7 bases from V and 1 from J; bases not matched to a gene: 2. Written as DNA, the CDR3 is TGTGCCATCACCGGGACAGGGTCCTACGAGCAGTACTTC. Translated, it gives CAITGTGSYEQYF.

This clone was observed once. The genes are TRBV28 and TRBJ2-5; D is possibly TRBD1 (5 bases). The V gene's germline CDR1 is MDHEN and CDR2 SYDVKM. Trimming removed 3 bases at V and 2 bases at J, with 22 bases between. This CDR3 spans 18 amino acids. Written as DNA, the CDR3 is TGTGCCAGCAGTTTTTCTTGGGGCGGTGGCACCCCTCAAGAGACCCAGTACTTC. Amino acid sequence: CASSFSWGGGTPQETQYF.

V and J are TRBV7-2 and TRBJ1-1; 8 nucleotides align to TRBD1. The CDR3 extends over 14 amino acids. J gave up 2 bases and V 6 bases, and 5 bases lay outside the gene matches. Germline-derived CDR1 and CDR2 are SGHTA and FQGNSA. This CDR3 reads CASRATGANTEAFF. The DNA of the CDR3 is TGTGCCAGCAGGGCGACAGGGGCCAACACTGAAGCTTTCTTT.

This clone has a single count. Other DNA sequences in the same sample also yield this CDR3. CDR3 protein: CASSVEDSEAFF. The DNA for the CDR3 is TGTGCCAGCAGCGTAGAGGACAGTGAGGCTTTCTTT. The chain combines TRBV9 with TRBJ1-1; D perhaps matches TRBD1 (6 bases). This CDR3 spans 12 amino acids. The V gene lost 0 bases and the J gene lost 11 bases, with 11 bases spanning the gap. Germline V CDR1 and CDR2: SGDLS, YYNGEE.

The V call is TRBV7-8, the J call TRBJ1-5, with 10 bases fitting TRBD1. The CDR3 is 14 residues long. The J segment lost 3 bases and the V segment lost 6 bases, leaving 2 bases of the junction unmatched. Germline CDR1 reads SGHVS; CDR2 reads FQNEAQ. CDR3 sequence reads: CASSGQGDNQPQHF. CDR3 DNA sequence: TGTGCCAGCAGTGGACAGGGGGACAATCAGCCCCAGCATTTT.